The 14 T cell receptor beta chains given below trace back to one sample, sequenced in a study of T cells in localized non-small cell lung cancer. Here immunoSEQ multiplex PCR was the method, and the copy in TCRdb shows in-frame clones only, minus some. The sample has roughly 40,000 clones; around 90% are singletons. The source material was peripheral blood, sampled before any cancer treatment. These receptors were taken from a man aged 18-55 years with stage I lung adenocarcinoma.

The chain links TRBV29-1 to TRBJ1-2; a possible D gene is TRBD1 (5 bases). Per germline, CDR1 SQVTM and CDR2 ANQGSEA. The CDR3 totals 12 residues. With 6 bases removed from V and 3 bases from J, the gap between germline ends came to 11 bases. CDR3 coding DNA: TGCAGCGTCCTGACAGTACACTATGGCTACACCTTC. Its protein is CSVLTVHYGYTF.

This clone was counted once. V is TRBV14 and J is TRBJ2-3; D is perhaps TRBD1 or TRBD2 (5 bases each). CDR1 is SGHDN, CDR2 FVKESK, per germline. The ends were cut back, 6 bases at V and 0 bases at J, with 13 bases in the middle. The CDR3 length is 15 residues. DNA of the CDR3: TGTGCCAGCAGTTTTGGGGGTACCAGCACAGATACGCAGTATTTT. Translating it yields CASSFGGTSTDTQYF.

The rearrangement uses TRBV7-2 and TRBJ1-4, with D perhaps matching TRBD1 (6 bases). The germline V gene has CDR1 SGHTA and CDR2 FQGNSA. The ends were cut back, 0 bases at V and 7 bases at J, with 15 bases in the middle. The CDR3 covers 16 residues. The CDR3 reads CASSLAMRGGSEKLFF. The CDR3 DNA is TGTGCCAGCAGCTTAGCGATGAGGGGGGGGAGTGAAAAACTGTTTTTT. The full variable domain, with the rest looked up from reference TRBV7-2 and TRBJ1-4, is GAGVSQSPSNKVTEKGKDVELRCDPISGHTALYWYRQSLGQGLEFLIYFQGNSAPDKSGLPSDRFSAERTGGSVSTLTIQRTQQEDSAVYLCASSLAMRGGSEKLFFGSGTQLSVL.

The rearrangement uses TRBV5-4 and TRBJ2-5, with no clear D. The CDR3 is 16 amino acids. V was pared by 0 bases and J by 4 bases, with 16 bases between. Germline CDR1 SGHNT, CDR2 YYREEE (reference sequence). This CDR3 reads CASSLGLYGRRETQYF. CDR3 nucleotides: TGTGCCAGCAGCTTGGGACTTTACGGACGTCGAGAGACCCAGTACTTC.

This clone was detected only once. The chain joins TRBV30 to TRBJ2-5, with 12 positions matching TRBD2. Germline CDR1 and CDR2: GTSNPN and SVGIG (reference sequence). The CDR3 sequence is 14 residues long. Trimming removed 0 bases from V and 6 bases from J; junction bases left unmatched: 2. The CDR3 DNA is TGTGCCTGGAGTGTACTAGCGGGGGGTAAGACCCAGTACTTC. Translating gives CAWSVLAGGKTQYF. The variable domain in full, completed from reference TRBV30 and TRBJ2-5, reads SQTIHQWPATLVQPVGSPLSLECTVEGTSNPNLYWYRQAAGRGLQLLFYSVGIGQISSEVPQNLSASRPQDRQFILSSKKLLLSDSGFYLCAWSVLAGGKTQYFGPGTRLLVL.

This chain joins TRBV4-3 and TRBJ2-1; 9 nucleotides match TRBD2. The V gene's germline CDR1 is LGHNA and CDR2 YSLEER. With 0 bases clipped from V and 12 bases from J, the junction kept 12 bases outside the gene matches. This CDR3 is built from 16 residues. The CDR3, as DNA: TGCGCCAGCAGCCAAGATTTCGGCGGGGGGGCCGGGGCGCAGTTCTTC. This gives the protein CASSQDFGGGAGAQFF.

This chain's CDR3 is CASSQSTGQQYF. CDR3 sequence (DNA): TGTGCCAGCAGTCAATCCACAGGGCAGCAGTACTTC. This chain uses TRBV6-5 with TRBJ2-7; possible D gene TRBD1, 6 bases. CDR1 and CDR2 from the germline V gene are MNHEY and SVGAGI. This CDR3 contains 12 residues. V lost 5 bases and J 8 bases, leaving 13 bases between the germline ends.

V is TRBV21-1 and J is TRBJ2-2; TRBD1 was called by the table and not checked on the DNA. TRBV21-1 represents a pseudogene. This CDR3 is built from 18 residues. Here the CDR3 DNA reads TGTGCCAGCAGCACCACGAGGGCGGGACAGGGGAACACCGGGGAGCTGTTTTTT. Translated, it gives CASSTTRAGQGNTGELFF.

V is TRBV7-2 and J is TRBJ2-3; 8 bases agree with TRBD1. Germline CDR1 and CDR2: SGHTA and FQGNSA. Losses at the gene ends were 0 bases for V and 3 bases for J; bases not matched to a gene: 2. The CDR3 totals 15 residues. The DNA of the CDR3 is TGTGCCAGCAGCTTAGCGGGACAGGTTACAGATACGCAGTATTTT. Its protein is CASSLAGQVTDTQYF.

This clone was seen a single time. CDR3 region: CASSWGTGGLFF. The CDR3 coding sequence is TGTGCCAGCAGCTGGGGTACGGGGGGACTGTTTTTT. This rearrangement joins TRBV5-8 to TRBJ1-4; maybe TRBD1 (5 bases). This CDR3 is built from 12 residues. The V gene lost 3 bases and the J gene lost 13 bases, with 13 bases spanning the gap. Looked up from germline, CDR1 is SGHTS and CDR2 is YDEGEE.

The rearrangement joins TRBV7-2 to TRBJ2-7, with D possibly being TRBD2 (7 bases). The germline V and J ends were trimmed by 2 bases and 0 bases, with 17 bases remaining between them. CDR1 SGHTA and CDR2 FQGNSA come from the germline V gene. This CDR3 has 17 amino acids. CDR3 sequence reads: CASSLSGGASFSYEQYF. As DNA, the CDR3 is TGTGCCAGCAGCTTAAGTGGGGGGGCTTCCTTCTCCTACGAGCAGTACTTC.

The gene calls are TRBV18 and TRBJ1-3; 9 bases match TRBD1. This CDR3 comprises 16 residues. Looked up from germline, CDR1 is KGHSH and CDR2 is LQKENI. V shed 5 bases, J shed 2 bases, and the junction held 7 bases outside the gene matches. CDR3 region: CASSITQGATGNTIYF. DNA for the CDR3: TGTGCCAGCTCAATCACACAGGGGGCAACTGGAAACACCATATATTTT.

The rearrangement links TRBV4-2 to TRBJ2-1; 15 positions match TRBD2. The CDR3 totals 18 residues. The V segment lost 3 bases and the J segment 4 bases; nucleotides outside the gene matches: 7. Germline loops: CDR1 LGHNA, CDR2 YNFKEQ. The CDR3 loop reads CASSQGTSGGLRYNEQFF. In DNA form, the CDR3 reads TGTGCCAGCAGCCAGGGGACTAGCGGGGGGTTGAGGTACAATGAGCAGTTCTTC.

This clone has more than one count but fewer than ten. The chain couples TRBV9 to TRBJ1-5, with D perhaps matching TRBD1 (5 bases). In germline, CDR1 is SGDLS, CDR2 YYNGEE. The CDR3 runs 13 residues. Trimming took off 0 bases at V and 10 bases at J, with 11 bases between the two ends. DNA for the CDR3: TGTGCCAGCAGCGTAGATCCAGGGAGCCCCCAGCATTTT. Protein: CASSVDPGSPQHF.